Listed below are T cell receptor beta chains from one sample, sequenced in a study of OX40 agonist ivuxolimab in advanced cancers. Assay: immunoSEQ multiplex PCR; the TCRdb copy retains only in-frame clones and omits some. The table shows about 120,000 clones, with 80% to 90% occurring only once. This specimen was CD4+ or CD8+ T cells sorted from blood, taken in a trial of the OX40 agonist ivuxolimab. The receptors come from an adult with an advanced solid tumor such as melanoma, head and neck, liver or kidney cancer. The CDR3 runs from the conserved cysteine through the conserved F or W. Each record gives: V gene, D gene, J gene, clone size, CDR3 protein, CDR3 DNA. D genes are given only for firm matches. Clone size is not always given. Where it is, it says once, few, many or a class for expanded clones.

>TRBV6-6|TRBD1|TRBJ1-3|.
CASRGQGFRNTIYF
TGTGCCAGCAGGGGACAGGGGTTTAGAAACACCATATATTTT
>TRBV19|.|TRBJ2-2|.
CASSIAAGELFF
TGTGCCAGTAGTATAGCGGCCGGGGAGCTGTTTTTT
>TRBV30|TRBD2|TRBJ2-2|.
CAWSGASGAGGELFF
TGTGCCTGGAGCGGTGCTAGCGGGGCAGGCGGGGAGCTGTTTTTT
>TRBV2|.|TRBJ2-3|.
CASSDRSSTDTQYF
TGTGCCAGCAGCGACAGGTCTAGCACAGATACGCAGTATTTT
>TRBV28|.|TRBJ1-6|.
CASSLGSTGGSPLHF
TGTGCCAGCAGTTTGGGAAGCACCGGTGGTTCACCCCTCCACTTT
>TRBV4-3|.|TRBJ2-1|.
CASSQQTGSSYNEQFF
TGCGCCAGCAGCCAACAAACAGGAAGCTCCTACAATGAGCAGTTCTTC
>TRBV4-3|.|TRBJ2-7|.
CASSQGDRQGSHEQYF
TGCGCCAGCAGCCAAGGGGACCGGCAGGGTAGCCACGAGCAGTACTTC
>TRBV6-6|.|TRBJ2-2|.
CASSYGILKELFF
TGTGCCAGCAGTTACGGCATTCTAAAGGAGCTGTTTTTT
>TRBV29-1|TRBD1|TRBJ2-1|.
CSVRAGTGGNEQFF
TGCAGCGTAAGAGCCGGGACAGGGGGCAATGAGCAGTTCTTC
>TRBV30|.|TRBJ1-5|.
CAWSAGVGNQPQHF
TGTGCCTGGAGTGCAGGGGTCGGCAATCAGCCCCAGCATTTT
>TRBV28|.|TRBJ1-2|.
CASNGYTF
TGTGCCAGCAATGGCTACACCTTC
>TRBV11-2|.|TRBJ1-2|.
CASSLDNYGYTF
TGTGCCAGCAGCTTAGATAACTATGGCTACACCTTC
>TRBV9|.|TRBJ1-1|.
CASSPRANTEAFF
TGTGCCAGCAGCCCCCGAGCGAACACTGAAGCTTTCTTT
>TRBV4-2|TRBD1|TRBJ2-7|once
CASSQLGTGGEQYF
TGTGCCAGCAGCCAATTAGGGACAGGGGGCGAGCAGTACTTC
>TRBV7-2|TRBD1|TRBJ2-5|.
CASSWGTGGQETQYF
TGTGCCAGCAGCTGGGGGACAGGGGGGCAAGAGACCCAGTACTTC
>TRBV30|TRBD2|TRBJ2-3|.
CAWSLAGGTLDTQYF
TGTGCCTGGAGTTTAGCGGGGGGGACGTTGGATACGCAGTATTTT
>TRBV28|TRBD1|TRBJ1-4|.
CASRGDRVGEKLFF
TGTGCCAGCAGGGGGGACAGGGTGGGCGAAAAACTGTTTTTT
>TRBV28|.|TRBJ1-4|.
CASSLQFSTNEKLFF
TGTGCCAGCAGCCTCCAATTTTCAACTAATGAAAAACTGTTTTTT
>TRBV5-1|TRBD1|TRBJ2-5|.
CASSGTGGETQYF
TGCGCCAGCAGCGGGACAGGGGGGGAGACCCAGTACTTC
>TRBV30|.|TRBJ2-7|once
CAWSVLGGQYF
TGTGCCTGGAGTGTACTCGGGGGCCAGTACTTC
>TRBV29-1|.|TRBJ1-2|.
CSVAQGDGYTF
TGCAGCGTGGCTCAAGGGGATGGCTACACCTTC
>TRBV7-2|.|TRBJ1-2|.
CASIMRGEANYGYTF
TGTGCCAGCATTATGAGAGGGGAGGCTAACTATGGCTACACCTTC
>TRBV14|TRBD2|TRBJ2-7|once
CASSQGGLASYEQYF
TGTGCCAGCAGCCAAGGGGGACTAGCTTCCTACGAGCAGTACTTC
>TRBV19|TRBD1|TRBJ2-7|.
CASSEPGQGYEQYF
TGTGCCAGTAGCGAACCGGGACAGGGGTACGAGCAGTACTTC
>TRBV30|.|TRBJ2-5|.
CAWTSTGTETQYF
TGTGCCTGGACCTCGACAGGGACTGAGACCCAGTACTTC
>TRBV28|TRBD1|TRBJ1-3|.
CASRLGDRADF
TGTGCCAGCCGCCTAGGGGACAGGGCCGATTTT
>TRBV19|.|TRBJ1-2|.
CASSPGQKTYGYTF
TGTGCCAGTTCCCCCGGGCAGAAGACCTATGGCTACACCTTC
>TRBV19|.|TRBJ2-4|.
CASAGDLAKNIQYF
TGTGCCAGTGCTGGGGACCTAGCCAAAAACATTCAGTACTTC
>TRBV6-1|.|TRBJ2-5|once
CASRPRQYQETQYF
TGTGCCAGCAGGCCCCGACAATATCAAGAGACCCAGTACTTC
>TRBV7-2|TRBD1|TRBJ1-3|.
CASSTRQGARGNTIYF
TGTGCCAGCAGCACCCGACAGGGGGCGCGGGGAAACACCATATATTTT
>TRBV7-9|.|TRBJ1-2|.
CASTMDLYGYTF
TGTGCCAGCACCATGGACTTATATGGCTACACCTTC
>TRBV18|.|TRBJ2-3|.
CASSPRKDDTQYF
TGTGCCAGCTCCCCGCGGAAGGACGATACGCAGTATTTT
>TRBV6-5|.|TRBJ2-7|.
CASSYSSGSAVEQYF
TGTGCCAGCAGTTACTCGTCGGGGTCTGCGGTCGAGCAGTACTTC
>TRBV4-1|.|TRBJ1-5|few
CASSQAPLSNQPQHF
TGCGCCAGCAGCCAAGCCCCGCTTAGCAATCAGCCCCAGCATTTT
>TRBV5-1|.|TRBJ2-2|.
CASSLGNGELFF
TGCGCCAGCAGCTTGGGGAACGGGGAGCTGTTTTTT
>TRBV5-4|TRBD2|TRBJ2-1|.
CASSLGVSGVEQFF
TGTGCCAGCAGCTTGGGGGTTAGCGGGGTTGAGCAGTTCTTC
>TRBV7-2|.|TRBJ2-2|once
CASSSLLGGTGELFF
TGTGCCAGCAGCTCCCTCTTGGGGGGCACCGGGGAGCTGTTTTTT
>TRBV9|.|TRBJ2-5|.
CASSNRQETQYF
TGTGCCAGCAGTAACAGACAAGAGACCCAGTACTTC
>TRBV5-1|TRBD2|TRBJ2-5|.
CASSLASGGVQTQYF
TGCGCCAGCAGCCTAGCTAGCGGGGGGGTTCAGACCCAGTACTTC
>TRBV6-6|.|TRBJ2-1|.
CASSYSRQGRDNEQFF
TGTGCCAGCAGTTACTCGAGACAGGGGAGGGACAATGAGCAGTTCTTC
>TRBV19|.|TRBJ1-1|few
CASSQGEAFF
TGTGCCAGTAGTCAGGGAGAGGCTTTCTTT
>TRBV5-8|.|TRBJ2-2|.
CASSPLARGGGTGELFF
TGTGCCAGCAGCCCCCTCGCGAGGGGGGGCGGCACCGGGGAGCTGTTTTTT
>TRBV28|.|TRBJ2-5|.
CASSFGERRETQYF
TGTGCCAGCAGTTTTGGTGAGAGAAGGGAGACCCAGTACTTC
>TRBV19|TRBD1|TRBJ1-5|.
CASKGIEGAYQPQHF
TGTGCCAGTAAGGGCATCGAGGGGGCTTATCAGCCCCAGCATTTT
>TRBV7-8|.|TRBJ2-1|.
CASSSPRIIGSYNEQFF
TGTGCCAGCAGCTCCCCTCGGATAATCGGCTCCTACAATGAGCAGTTCTTC
>TRBV28|TRBD2|TRBJ2-7|.
CASSRGGFSYEQYF
TGTGCCAGCAGTCGGGGAGGGTTCTCCTACGAGCAGTACTTC
>TRBV7-2|.|TRBJ2-7|.
CASSSGRTYEQYF
TGTGCCAGCAGCTCGGGACGGACCTACGAGCAGTACTTC
>TRBV19|.|TRBJ2-3|.
CAVAEISTDTQYF
TGTGCCGTGGCAGAAATTAGTACAGATACGCAGTATTTT
>TRBV7-3|.|TRBJ2-1|.
CASSLGWGGTKGEQFF
TGTGCCAGCAGCTTAGGATGGGGGGGCACAAAGGGTGAGCAGTTCTTC
>TRBV9|.|TRBJ1-5|.
CASSVGFGVGGVDQPQHF
TGTGCCAGCAGCGTAGGGTTCGGGGTTGGGGGCGTGGATCAGCCCCAGCATTTT
>TRBV6-6|.|TRBJ1-1|.
CASSYQGQNTEAFF
TGTGCCAGCAGTTACCAGGGTCAGAACACTGAAGCTTTCTTT
>TRBV28|TRBD1|TRBJ2-7|.
CASSYPGQSYEQYF
TGTGCCAGCAGTTATCCGGGACAGAGTTACGAGCAGTACTTC
>TRBV7-2|.|TRBJ1-2|few
CASSYRGTRGYTF
TGTGCCAGCAGCTATAGGGGGACGCGTGGCTACACCTTC
>TRBV7-9|TRBD1|TRBJ1-2|.
CLGDSVNYGYTF
TGTCTTGGGGACAGCGTTAACTATGGCTACACCTTC
>TRBV19|TRBD1|TRBJ1-5|.
CASSTQGGGQPQHF
TGTGCCAGTAGTACTCAGGGGGGTGGACAGCCCCAGCATTTT